This entry describes one T cell receptor beta chain. Its specificity is not known. Each of the donors had around 10 milliliters of peripheral blood drawn into EDTA-treated Vacutainer tubes. There were at least 5.5 micrograms of total RNA extracted from every sample. The second PCR ran about 6 to 12 cycles with a sample-barcoded 5' primer and J-beta primers. Using its own MiXCR run on the 5' RACE reads, TCRdb lists one record per CDR3 protein. The table lists around 710,000 distinct CDR3 sequences, about 40% of them singletons. Per germline, CDR1 KGHSH and CDR2 LQKENI. V lost 2 bases to trimming and J lost 3 bases, with 19 bases between them. The CDR3 contains 17 residues. The sample belongs to a study of blood T cells in healthy people across ages. Study-wide findings and caveats: No conclusive comparison of naive versus antigen-experienced cells was possible with unsorted PBMCs.

The V gene is TRBV18, the J gene TRBJ1-2; maybe TRBD1 (5 bases). The sequence was obtained from a woman in her fifties or sixties in good health. The specimen was blood. The CDR3 coding sequence is TGTGCCAGCTCACCATCCGGAGCGGGGCTTGGGGACTATGGCTACACCTTC. Protein: CASSPSGAGLGDYGYTF.